The present T cell receptor beta chain was sequenced within a study of early stage breast cancer tumors. About the study: Around 10-fold was the mean read coverage per sample.

V dropped 4 bases and J dropped 3 bases, with 19 bases sitting between them. CDR1 SGHNT and CDR2 YYREEE come from the germline V gene (reference sequence). The CDR3 runs to 16 residues. Concerning this clone: No antigen is known for it.

Clones were read by immunoSEQ multiplex PCR, and TCRdb kept only the in-frame ones, dropping some. Among some 20,000 clones listed, around 80% were seen once. Study-level findings and limits: Comparing each tissue with blood distinguished tumor from normal in most of the 16 patients. Compared with adjacent normal breast tissue, tumors showed roughly 2.5-fold greater T cell density and higher clonality. Bulk DNA sequencing of unsorted cells missed chain pairing and markers.

V is TRBV5-4 and J is TRBJ2-5, with D possibly matching TRBD2 (7 bases). Sequencing used blood. The receptor was derived from a person between 70 and 80 years old with breast cancer. CDR3 protein: CASSLRGLRGKETQYF. The DNA of the CDR3 is TGTGCCAGCAGCCTGCGGGGGCTGCGGGGGAAAGAGACCCAGTACTTC.